The next 26 T cell receptor beta chains were all read from a single sample in a study of T cell clonotyping in hematopoietic cell transplantation. Measured with immunoSEQ multiplex PCR; TCRdb has only the in-frame clones, and not every one. The table lists approximately 39,000 clones, 85% to 95% of them singletons. The time point: recipient sample about 28 days before transplant, after cytoreduction. Sequences were derived from peripheral blood mononuclear cells, sampled before stem cell transplant. Every receptor here comes from a man aged 40-50 years with chronic myeloid leukemia. Some clones in this sample may be carry-over from other donors' samples.

The chain couples TRBV7-6 to TRBJ2-7, with D perhaps TRBD1 or TRBD2 (5 bases each). Germline lookup yields CDR1 SGHVS and CDR2 FNYEAQ. Trimming shortened V by 4 bases and J by 7 bases, and 17 bases separated the two germline ends. CDR3 length: 14 amino acids. The CDR3 DNA reads as TGTGCCAGCAGCTATGAGACGGGACCGGGGGAGCAGTACTTC. It translates to CASSYETGPGEQYF.

Only one count was recorded for this clone. The gene calls are TRBV2 and TRBJ2-1; 13 positions agree with TRBD2. CDR1 and CDR2 from the germline V gene are SNHLY and FYNNEI. V shed 5 bases and J 1 base; nucleotides not matched to a gene: 2. CDR3 size: 16 residues. The CDR3 nucleotides are TGTGCCAGCAGTCCGGGACTAGCGGGGTCCTACAATGAGCAGTTCTTC. Protein: CASSPGLAGSYNEQFF.

The chain uses TRBV20-1 and TRBJ2-5; D is perhaps TRBD2 (5 bases). Per the germline V gene, CDR1 is DFQATT and CDR2 is SNEGSKA (reference sequence). V was pared by 3 bases and J by 9 bases, with 11 bases between. The CDR3 has 11 residues. The CDR3 loop reads CSASSGLAQYF. CDR3 DNA sequence: TGCAGTGCTAGCTCGGGGTTGGCCCAGTACTTC.

The chain is built from TRBV6-5 and TRBJ1-6; TRBD1 is a possible D gene (6 bases). V gave up 4 bases and J gave up 14 bases, with 21 bases separating them. The CDR3 has 15 residues. Germline-derived CDR1 and CDR2 are MNHEY and SVGAGI. In DNA form, the CDR3 reads TGTGCCAGCAGTTTATCCGGGACAAGTTATTCGGCCCTCCACTTT. Its translation is CASSLSGTSYSALHF.

The chain couples TRBV27 to TRBJ2-3, with D uncertain. Trimming cost V 4 bases and J 5 bases, with 10 bases left between them. The CDR3 runs 13 residues. The germline CDR1 and CDR2 sequences are MNHEY and SMNVEV (reference sequence). CDR3 region: CASSSLNGDTQYF. The CDR3 nucleotides are TGTGCCAGCAGTTCCCTAAACGGAGATACGCAGTATTTT.

This rearrangement joins TRBV5-4 to TRBJ2-5; 10 bases align to TRBD2. The junction had 18 bases not matched to a gene; V was cut back by 3 bases and J by 1 base. The germline CDR1 and CDR2 sequences are SGHNT and YYREEE (reference sequence). The CDR3 is made up of 20 amino acids. The CDR3 DNA reads TGTGCCAGCAGCTCTCAAACCCTTAACTTCCTAGCGGGGGTCCAAGAGACCCAGTACTTC. Its protein product is CASSSQTLNFLAGVQETQYF.

V and J are TRBV7-2 and TRBJ2-7, with a weak D call TRBD2 (7 bases). Germline lookup yields CDR1 SGHTA and CDR2 FQGNSA. V was shortened by 1 base and J by 2 bases, with 21 bases between the two germline ends. The CDR3 covers 18 residues. CDR3 loop: CASSLEGVGGAATYEQYF. As DNA, the CDR3 is TGTGCCAGCAGCTTAGAGGGGGTAGGGGGGGCTGCAACCTACGAGCAGTACTTC.

The rearrangement links TRBV5-8 to TRBJ1-5, with 7 nucleotides matching TRBD1. The J segment lost 0 bases and the V segment lost 1 base, leaving 7 bases of the junction unmatched. The CDR3 consists of 17 residues. Germline CDR1 reads SGHTS; CDR2 reads YDEGEE. CDR3 residues: CASSLIRDSYSNQPQHF. The CDR3 DNA reads as TGTGCCAGCAGCTTGATCCGGGACAGCTATAGCAATCAGCCCCAGCATTTT.

Comments on this clone: The same CDR3 also results from other DNA sequences found in this sample. This chain joins TRBV11-2 and TRBJ1-2; D is ambiguous. CDR3 size: 12 residues. V was clipped by 5 bases and J by 8 bases, with 12 bases between them. CDR1 is SGHAT, CDR2 FQNNGV, per germline. CDR3 coding DNA: TGTGCCAGCAGCAGAGGGAGCGGGGGCTACACCTTC. Translated: CASSRGSGGYTF.

The chain couples TRBV27 to TRBJ2-5; 9 positions match TRBD1. Germline loops: CDR1 MNHEY, CDR2 SMNVEV (reference sequence). The CDR3 totals 13 residues. The V and J ends lost 11 bases and 3 bases, in that order; junction bases with no gene match: 7. CDR3 region: CASKRTGEETQYF. CDR3 DNA sequence: TGTGCCTCCAAACGGACAGGGGAAGAGACCCAGTACTTC.

The V gene is TRBV19, the J gene TRBJ2-7; D is tentatively TRBD1 or TRBD2 (5 bases each). V was trimmed by 5 bases and J by 0 bases, leaving 20 bases between them. The CDR3 sequence is 17 residues long. Germline CDR1 and CDR2: LNHDA and SQIVND (reference sequence). The CDR3 region has the DNA TGTGCCAGTAGTCTCTCAACCGGGACCTGTAGCTCCTACGAGCAGTACTTC. This codes for CASSLSTGTCSSYEQYF.

The chain recombines TRBV30 with TRBJ1-3; D is unclear. Germline lookup yields CDR1 GTSNPN and CDR2 SVGIG (reference sequence). V gave up 1 base and J gave up 1 base, with 5 bases separating them. CDR3 size: 13 residues. The CDR3 protein is CAWSGGSGNTIYF. As DNA, the CDR3 is TGTGCCTGGAGTGGAGGGTCTGGAAACACCATATATTTT. Full variable domain (rest looked up from reference TRBV30 and TRBJ1-3): SQTIHQWPATLVQPVGSPLSLECTVEGTSNPNLYWYRQAAGRGLQLLFYSVGIGQISSEVPQNLSASRPQDRQFILSSKKLLLSDSGFYLCAWSGGSGNTIYFGEGSWLTVV.

The rearrangement links TRBV7-2 to TRBJ1-1, with D possibly TRBD1 on 6 matching bases. This CDR3 has 16 residues. Trimming left V 2 bases short and J 5 bases short, with 18 bases between. Per germline, CDR1 SGHTA and CDR2 FQGNSA. CDR3 coding DNA: TGTGCCAGCAGCTTAAATTTAGGGGGGGTAGAGACTGAAGCTTTCTTT. Its protein product is CASSLNLGGVETEAFF. Using reference TRBV7-2 and TRBJ1-1 for the parts outside the CDR3, the full variable domain is GAGVSQSPSNKVTEKGKDVELRCDPISGHTALYWYRQSLGQGLEFLIYFQGNSAPDKSGLPSDRFSAERTGGSVSTLTIQRTQQEDSAVYLCASSLNLGGVETEAFFGQGTRLTVV.

The rearrangement uses TRBV7-3 and TRBJ1-2; D call uncertain. Deletions cut 3 bases from V and 2 bases from J, with 13 bases between. The germline CDR1 and CDR2 sequences are SGHTA and FQGTGA. The CDR3 length is 15 residues. The CDR3 DNA follows: TGTGCCAGCAGCTTTAAGGCCAGTTTCAACTATGGCTACACCTTC. It is translated as CASSFKASFNYGYTF.

The rearrangement links TRBV30 to TRBJ2-5; D possibly uses TRBD1 or TRBD2 (6 bases each). The CDR3 runs to 16 residues. Per the germline V gene, CDR1 is GTSNPN and CDR2 is SVGIG (reference sequence). The V end lost 4 bases, the J end lost 4 bases, and 22 bases lay between the germline ends. The CDR3 nucleotides are TGTGCCTGGAATCCTAGGCTCGGGGGCGTGGGAGAGACCCAGTACTTC. This translates into CAWNPRLGGVGETQYF.

This chain uses TRBV5-6 with TRBJ2-3; 11 bases are shared with TRBD2. The CDR3 sequence is 15 residues long. With 8 bases clipped from V and 5 bases from J, the junction kept 10 bases outside the gene matches. CDR1 is SGHDT, CDR2 YYEEEE, per germline. For the CDR3, the DNA is TGTGCCAGTTCTATAGCGGGGGGGCAAAGAGATACGCAGTATTTT. It encodes CASSIAGGQRDTQYF.

The chain uses TRBV2 and TRBJ1-1, with TRBD1 matching over 10 bases. The CDR3 runs to 14 residues. The J segment lost 6 bases and the V segment lost 6 bases, leaving 7 bases of the junction unmatched. Per germline, CDR1 SNHLY and CDR2 FYNNEI. As DNA, the CDR3 is TGTGCCAGCAGGGGGGGACAGGGGAAAGCTGAAGCTTTCTTT. It codes for CASRGGQGKAEAFF.

The chain links TRBV5-5 to TRBJ1-5, with D uncertain. The CDR3 spans 14 residues. Germline V gene sequence: CDR1 SGHKS, CDR2 YYEKEE (reference sequence). V shed 2 bases and J shed 6 bases, with 12 bases lying between them. The CDR3, as DNA: TGTGCCAGCAGCTTAGCGCCCGTCGGTCAGCCCCAGCATTTT. Residues: CASSLAPVGQPQHF.

This clone was found once. V usage is TRBV6-5 and J usage is TRBJ1-1; no clear D gene. This CDR3 has 15 residues. The V gene's germline CDR1 is MNHEY and CDR2 SVGAGI. The V and J ends lost 4 bases and 3 bases respectively, with 15 bases between them. CDR3 sequence (DNA): TGTGCCAGCAGTTTGGCCTCTCACGCGCACACTGAAGCTTTCTTT. Encoded protein: CASSLASHAHTEAFF.

CDR3 coding DNA: TGTGCCAGCAGTTCCCGGGGTCAGCCCCAGCATTTT. Translating it yields CASSSRGQPQHF. V is TRBV28 and J is TRBJ1-5, with unresolved D. Germline lookup yields CDR1 MDHEN and CDR2 SYDVKM. V was clipped by 4 bases and J by 6 bases, with 7 bases between them. The CDR3 contains 12 residues.

DNA of the CDR3: TGTGCCAGCAGCCGCGTCCGCAGGGAGTACGAGCAGTACTTC. It is translated as CASSRVRREYEQYF. This chain links TRBV5-6 with TRBJ2-7, with D perhaps given as TRBD1 or TRBD2 (5 bases each). Germline CDR1 reads SGHDT; CDR2 reads YYEEEE. The ends were cut back, 4 bases at V and 4 bases at J, with 15 bases in the middle. The CDR3 runs 14 residues.

This chain links TRBV4-3 with TRBJ1-5, with 7 bases aligning to TRBD1. V dropped 1 base and J dropped 4; count of bases not matched to a gene: 7. There are 16 residues in the CDR3. Per the germline V gene, CDR1 is LGHNA and CDR2 is YSLEER. The CDR3 DNA reads TGCGCCAGCAGCCAAGGGTGGGACAGACTGAATCAGCCCCAGCATTTT. It codes for CASSQGWDRLNQPQHF.

The chain has TRBV11-1 and TRBJ2-7, with 8 bases aligning to TRBD2. The CDR3 is made up of 14 amino acids. J was trimmed by 6 bases and V by 5 bases; bases with no gene match: 9. Germline values: CDR1 SGHAT, CDR2 FQDESV (reference sequence). The CDR3, as DNA: TGTGCCAGCAGCCGCGCGGGAGGAAGGGGCGAGCAGTACTTC. It codes for CASSRAGGRGEQYF.

Regarding this clone: The sample carries other DNA sequences with the same CDR3. This sequence joins TRBV30 and TRBJ1-5; D is unclear. V lost 0 bases to trimming and J lost 3 bases, with 6 bases between them. The germline CDR1 and CDR2 sequences are GTSNPN and SVGIG (reference sequence). This CDR3 has 13 amino acids. Here the CDR3 reads CAWSVQSNQPQHF. DNA for the CDR3: TGTGCCTGGAGTGTACAGTCCAATCAGCCCCAGCATTTT.

The V gene is TRBV2, the J gene TRBJ2-1; 7 positions match TRBD2. The CDR3 extends over 14 amino acids. V lost 8 bases to trimming and J lost 4 bases; unmatched junction nucleotides: 8. Germline CDR1 and CDR2: SNHLY and FYNNEI. As DNA, the CDR3 is TGTGCCAGCCAAGGTAGCGGGCCATACAATGAGCAGTTCTTC. This translates into CASQGSGPYNEQFF.

This clone was seen once. The V and J genes are TRBV16 and TRBJ1-5; D is unclear. The V gene's germline CDR1 is KGHSY and CDR2 FQNENV. This CDR3 region has 15 residues. V was clipped by 3 bases and J by 3 bases, with 12 bases between them. The CDR3 reads CASSQASSSNQPQHF. The CDR3 nucleotides read TGTGCCAGCAGCCAGGCTTCCAGTTCCAATCAGCCCCAGCATTTT.